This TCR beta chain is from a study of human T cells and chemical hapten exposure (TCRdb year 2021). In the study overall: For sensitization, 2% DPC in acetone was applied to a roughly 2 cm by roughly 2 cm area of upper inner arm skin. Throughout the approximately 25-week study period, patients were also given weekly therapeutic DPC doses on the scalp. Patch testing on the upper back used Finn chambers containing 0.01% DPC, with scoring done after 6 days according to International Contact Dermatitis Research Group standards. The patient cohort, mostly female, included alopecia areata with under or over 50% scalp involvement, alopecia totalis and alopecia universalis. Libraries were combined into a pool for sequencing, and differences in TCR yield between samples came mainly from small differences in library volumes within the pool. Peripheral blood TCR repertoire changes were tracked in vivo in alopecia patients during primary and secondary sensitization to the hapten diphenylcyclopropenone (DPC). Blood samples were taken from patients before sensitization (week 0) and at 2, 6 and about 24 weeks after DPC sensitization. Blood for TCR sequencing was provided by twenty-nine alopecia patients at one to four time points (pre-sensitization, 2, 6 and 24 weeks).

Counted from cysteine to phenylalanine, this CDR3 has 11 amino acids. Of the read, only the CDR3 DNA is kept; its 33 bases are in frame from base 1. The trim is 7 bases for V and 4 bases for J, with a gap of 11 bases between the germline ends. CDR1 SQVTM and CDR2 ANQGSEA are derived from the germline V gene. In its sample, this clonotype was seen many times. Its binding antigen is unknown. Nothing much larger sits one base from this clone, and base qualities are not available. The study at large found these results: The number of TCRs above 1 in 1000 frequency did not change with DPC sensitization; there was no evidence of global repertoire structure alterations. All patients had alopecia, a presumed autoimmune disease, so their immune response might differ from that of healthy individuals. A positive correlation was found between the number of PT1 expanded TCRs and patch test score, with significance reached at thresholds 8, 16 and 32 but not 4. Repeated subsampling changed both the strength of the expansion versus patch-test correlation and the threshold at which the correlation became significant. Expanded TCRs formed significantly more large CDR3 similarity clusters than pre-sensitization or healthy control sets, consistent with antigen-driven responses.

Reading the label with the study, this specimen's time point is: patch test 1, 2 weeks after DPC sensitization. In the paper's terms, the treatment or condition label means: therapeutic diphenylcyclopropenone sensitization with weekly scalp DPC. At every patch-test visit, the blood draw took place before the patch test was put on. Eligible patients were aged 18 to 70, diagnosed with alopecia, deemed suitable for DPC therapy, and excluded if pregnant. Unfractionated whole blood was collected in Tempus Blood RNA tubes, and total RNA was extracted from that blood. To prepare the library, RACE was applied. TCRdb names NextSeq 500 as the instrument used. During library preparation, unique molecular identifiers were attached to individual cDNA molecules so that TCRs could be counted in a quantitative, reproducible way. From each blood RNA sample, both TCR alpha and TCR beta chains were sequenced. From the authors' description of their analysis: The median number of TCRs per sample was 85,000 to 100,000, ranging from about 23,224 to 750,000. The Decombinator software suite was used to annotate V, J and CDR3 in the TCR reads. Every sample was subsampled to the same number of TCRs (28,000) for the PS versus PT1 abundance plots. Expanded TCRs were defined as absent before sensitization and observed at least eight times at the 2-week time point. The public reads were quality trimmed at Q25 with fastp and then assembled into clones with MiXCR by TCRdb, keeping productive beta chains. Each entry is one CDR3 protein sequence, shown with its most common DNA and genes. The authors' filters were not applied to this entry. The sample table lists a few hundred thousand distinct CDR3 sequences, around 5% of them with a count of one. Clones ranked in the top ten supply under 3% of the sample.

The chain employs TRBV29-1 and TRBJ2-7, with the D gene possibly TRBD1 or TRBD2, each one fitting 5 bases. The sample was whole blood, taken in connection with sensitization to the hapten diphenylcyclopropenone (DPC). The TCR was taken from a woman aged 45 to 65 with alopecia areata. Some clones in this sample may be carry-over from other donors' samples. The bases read TGCAGCGCGAGAGAGGGGTACGAGCAGTACTTC. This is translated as CSAREGYEQYF.